Sequencing of this T cell receptor (beta chain) was carried out in a study of identical twins. A template switching step contributed a universal primer site, while unique molecular identifiers were present in the cDNA. One entry per CDR3 protein, called by TCRdb with MiXCR from the 5' RACE reads. Altogether approximately 1.8 million distinct CDR3 sequences are present, 25% to 35% being singletons, with the ten largest covering under 0.35%. This clonotype showed up just a few times. V was trimmed by 3 bases and J by 4 bases, leaving 13 bases between them. This CDR3 region has 13 residues. Germline CDR1 reads DFQATT; CDR2 reads SNEGSKA (reference sequence). The donor group consisted entirely of healthy Caucasians.

The TCR sequence derives from a newborn girl in good health. The chain is built from TRBV20-1 and TRBJ2-7; possibly TRBD2 for D (6 bases). The material sequenced was cord blood. CDR3: CSASLARGYEQYF. CDR3 sequence (DNA): TGCAGTGCTAGTCTAGCGCGGGGTTACGAGCAGTACTTC.